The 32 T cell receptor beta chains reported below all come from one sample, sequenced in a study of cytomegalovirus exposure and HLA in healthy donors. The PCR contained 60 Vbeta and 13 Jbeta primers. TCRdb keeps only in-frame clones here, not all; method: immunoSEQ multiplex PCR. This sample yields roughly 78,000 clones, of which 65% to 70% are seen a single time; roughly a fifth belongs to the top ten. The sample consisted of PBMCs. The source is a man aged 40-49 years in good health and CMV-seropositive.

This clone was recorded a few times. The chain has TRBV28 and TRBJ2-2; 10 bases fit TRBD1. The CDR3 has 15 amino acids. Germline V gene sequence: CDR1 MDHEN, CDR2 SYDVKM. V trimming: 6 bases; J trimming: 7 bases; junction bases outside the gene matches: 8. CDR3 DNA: TGTGCCAGCAGAACCAGACAGGGGGCGGACGGGGAGCTGTTTTTT. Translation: CASRTRQGADGELFF.

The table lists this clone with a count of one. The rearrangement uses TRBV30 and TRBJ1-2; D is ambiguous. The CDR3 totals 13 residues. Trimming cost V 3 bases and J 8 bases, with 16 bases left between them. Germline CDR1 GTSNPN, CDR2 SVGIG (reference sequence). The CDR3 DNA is TGTGCCTGGAGGCCTATCGACGGCGGGGGCTACACCTTC. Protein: CAWRPIDGGGYTF.

For the CDR3, the DNA is TGTGCCAGAAAACGGACAGGCCCTGATAATTCACCCCTCCACTTT. Amino acid sequence: CARKRTGPDNSPLHF. This sequence joins TRBV5-3 and TRBJ1-6; 7 bases are a match to TRBD1. TRBV5-3 has ORF status, its function being uncertain. CDR3 length: 15 amino acids. Trimming at V came to 6 bases and at J to 5 bases, leaving 8 bases not matched to a gene.

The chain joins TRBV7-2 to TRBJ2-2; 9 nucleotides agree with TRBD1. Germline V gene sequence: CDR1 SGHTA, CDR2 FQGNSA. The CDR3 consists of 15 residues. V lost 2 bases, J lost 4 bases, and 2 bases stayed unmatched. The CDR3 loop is CASSLTGGVTGELFF. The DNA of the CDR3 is TGTGCCAGCAGCTTAACAGGGGGCGTCACCGGGGAGCTGTTTTTT.

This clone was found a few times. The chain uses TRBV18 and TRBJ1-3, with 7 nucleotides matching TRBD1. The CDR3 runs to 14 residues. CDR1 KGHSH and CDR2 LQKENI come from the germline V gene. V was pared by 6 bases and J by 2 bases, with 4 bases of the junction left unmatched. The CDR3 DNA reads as TGTGCCAGCTCGCCCGACAGGGCTGGAAACACCATATATTTT. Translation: CASSPDRAGNTIYF.

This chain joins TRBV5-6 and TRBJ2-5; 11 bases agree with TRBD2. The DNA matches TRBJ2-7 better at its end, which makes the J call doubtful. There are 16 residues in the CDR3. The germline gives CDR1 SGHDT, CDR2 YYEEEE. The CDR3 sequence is CASSEGGSGGAYEQYF. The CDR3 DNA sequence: TGTGCCAGCAGCGAGGGAGGTAGCGGGGGGGCCTACGAGCAGTACTTC.

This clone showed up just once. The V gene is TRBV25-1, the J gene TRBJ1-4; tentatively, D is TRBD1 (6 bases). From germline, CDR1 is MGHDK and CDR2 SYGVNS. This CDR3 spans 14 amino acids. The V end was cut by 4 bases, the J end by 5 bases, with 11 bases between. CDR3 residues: CASSARTVNEKLFF. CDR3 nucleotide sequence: TGTGCCAGCAGTGCAAGGACAGTGAATGAAAAACTGTTTTTT.

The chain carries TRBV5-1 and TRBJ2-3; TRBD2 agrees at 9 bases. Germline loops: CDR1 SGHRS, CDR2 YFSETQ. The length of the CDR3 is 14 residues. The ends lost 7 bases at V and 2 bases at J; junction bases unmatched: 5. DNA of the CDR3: TGCGCCAGCGCTGGCGGGGGGGACACAGATACGCAGTATTTT. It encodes CASAGGGDTDTQYF.

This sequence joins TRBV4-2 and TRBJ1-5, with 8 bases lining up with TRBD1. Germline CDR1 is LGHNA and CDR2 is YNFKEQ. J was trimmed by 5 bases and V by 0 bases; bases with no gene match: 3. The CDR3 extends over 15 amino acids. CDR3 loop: CASSQEGGQDQPQHF. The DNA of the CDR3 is TGTGCCAGCAGCCAAGAGGGGGGACAGGATCAGCCCCAGCATTTT.

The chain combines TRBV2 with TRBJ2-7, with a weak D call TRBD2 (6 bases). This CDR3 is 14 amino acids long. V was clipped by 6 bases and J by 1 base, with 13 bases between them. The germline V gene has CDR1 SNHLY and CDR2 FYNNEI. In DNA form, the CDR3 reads TGTGCCAGCAGGTTCGGGACTGCATCCTACGAGCAGTACTTC. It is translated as CASRFGTASYEQYF.

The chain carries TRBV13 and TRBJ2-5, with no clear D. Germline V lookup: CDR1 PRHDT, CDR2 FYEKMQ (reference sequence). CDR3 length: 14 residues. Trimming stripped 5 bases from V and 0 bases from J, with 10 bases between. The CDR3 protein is CASSADKYQETQYF. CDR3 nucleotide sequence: TGTGCCAGCAGCGCCGACAAGTACCAAGAGACCCAGTACTTC.

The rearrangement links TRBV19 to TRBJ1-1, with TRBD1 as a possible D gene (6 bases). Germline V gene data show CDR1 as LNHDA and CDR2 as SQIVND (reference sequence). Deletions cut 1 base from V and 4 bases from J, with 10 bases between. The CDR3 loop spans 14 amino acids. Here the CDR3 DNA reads TGTGCCAGTAGTATAGGTTGGACAGCCACTGAAGCTTTCTTT. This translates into CASSIGWTATEAFF.

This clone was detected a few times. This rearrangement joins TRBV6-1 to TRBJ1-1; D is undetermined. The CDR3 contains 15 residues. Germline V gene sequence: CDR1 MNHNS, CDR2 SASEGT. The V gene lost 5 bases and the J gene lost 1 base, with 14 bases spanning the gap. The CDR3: CASSPSRFGNTEAFF. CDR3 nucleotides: TGTGCCAGCAGTCCATCGAGGTTTGGGAACACTGAAGCTTTCTTT.

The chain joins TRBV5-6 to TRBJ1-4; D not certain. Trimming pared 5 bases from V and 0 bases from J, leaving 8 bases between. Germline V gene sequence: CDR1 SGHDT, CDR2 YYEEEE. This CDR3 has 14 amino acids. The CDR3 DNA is TGTGCCAGCAGTATCGGGGCAACTAATGAAAAACTGTTTTTT. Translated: CASSIGATNEKLFF.

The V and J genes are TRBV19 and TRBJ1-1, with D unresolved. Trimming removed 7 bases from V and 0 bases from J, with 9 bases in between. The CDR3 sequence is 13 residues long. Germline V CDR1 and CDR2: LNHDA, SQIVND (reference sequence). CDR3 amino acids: CASTWEVNTEAFF. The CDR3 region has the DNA TGTGCCAGTACGTGGGAGGTGAACACTGAAGCTTTCTTT.

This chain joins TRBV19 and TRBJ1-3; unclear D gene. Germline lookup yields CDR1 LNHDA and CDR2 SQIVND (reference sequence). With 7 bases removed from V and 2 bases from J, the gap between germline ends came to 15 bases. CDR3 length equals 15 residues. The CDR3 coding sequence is TGTGCCAGTACCCGCTTCTTAGAGACTGGAAACACCATATATTTT. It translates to CASTRFLETGNTIYF.

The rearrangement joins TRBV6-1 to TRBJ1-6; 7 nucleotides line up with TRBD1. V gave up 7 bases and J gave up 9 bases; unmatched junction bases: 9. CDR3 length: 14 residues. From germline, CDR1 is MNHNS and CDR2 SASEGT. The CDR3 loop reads CASTDGQVLSPLHF. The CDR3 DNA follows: TGTGCCAGCACTGACGGACAGGTTCTTTCACCCCTCCACTTT.

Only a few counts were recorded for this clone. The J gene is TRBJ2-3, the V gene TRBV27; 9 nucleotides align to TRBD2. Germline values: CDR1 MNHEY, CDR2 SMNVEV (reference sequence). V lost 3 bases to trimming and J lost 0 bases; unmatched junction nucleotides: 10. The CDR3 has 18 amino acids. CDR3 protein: CASSFGAGGTISTDTQYF. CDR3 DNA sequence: TGTGCCAGCAGTTTTGGAGCGGGGGGTACTATAAGCACAGATACGCAGTATTTT.

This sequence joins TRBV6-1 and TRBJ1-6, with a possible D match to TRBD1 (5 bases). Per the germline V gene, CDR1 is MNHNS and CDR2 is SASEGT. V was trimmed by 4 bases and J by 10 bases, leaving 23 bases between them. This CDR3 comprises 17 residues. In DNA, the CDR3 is TGTGCCAGCAGTGGTTCTGACCGGGACTTCGATTTATCACCCCTCCACTTT. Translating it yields CASSGSDRDFDLSPLHF.

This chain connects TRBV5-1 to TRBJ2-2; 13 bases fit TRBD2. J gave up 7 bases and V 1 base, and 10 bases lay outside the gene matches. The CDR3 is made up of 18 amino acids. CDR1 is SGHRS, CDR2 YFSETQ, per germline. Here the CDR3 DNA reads TGCGCCAGCAGCTTGAAGGCTACTAGCGGGGGGGCCCACGGGGAGCTGTTTTTT. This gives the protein CASSLKATSGGAHGELFF. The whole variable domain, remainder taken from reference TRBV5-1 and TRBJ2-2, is KAGVTQTPRYLIKTRGQQVTLSCSPISGHRSVSWYQQTPGQGLQFLFEYFSETQRNKGNFPGRFSGRQFSNSRSEMNVSTLELGDSALYLCASSLKATSGGAHGELFFGEGSRLTVL.

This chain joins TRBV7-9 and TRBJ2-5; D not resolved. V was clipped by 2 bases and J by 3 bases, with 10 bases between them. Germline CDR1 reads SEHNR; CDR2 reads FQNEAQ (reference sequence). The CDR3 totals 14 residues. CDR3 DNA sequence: TGTGCCAGCAGCTTATTGGCTCTAGAAGAGACCCAGTACTTC. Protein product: CASSLLALEETQYF.

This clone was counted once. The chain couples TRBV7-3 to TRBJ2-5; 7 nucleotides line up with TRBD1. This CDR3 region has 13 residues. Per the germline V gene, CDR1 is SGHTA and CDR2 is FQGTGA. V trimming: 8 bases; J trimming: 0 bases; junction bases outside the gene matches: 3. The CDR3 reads CASSDRDQETQYF. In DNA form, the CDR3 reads TGTGCCAGCTCCGACAGGGACCAAGAGACCCAGTACTTC.

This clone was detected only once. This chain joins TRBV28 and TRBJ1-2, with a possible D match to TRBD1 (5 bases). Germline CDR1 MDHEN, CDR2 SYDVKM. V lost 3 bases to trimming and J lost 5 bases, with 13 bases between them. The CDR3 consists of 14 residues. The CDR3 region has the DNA TGTGCCAGCAGTTTCCCACCGGGACTTTATGGCTACACCTTC. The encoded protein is CASSFPPGLYGYTF.

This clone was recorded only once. The CDR3 sequence: CAWSPLLWSGRNTGELFF. The CDR3 coding sequence is TGTGCCTGGAGCCCCCTCCTGTGGAGCGGTAGGAACACCGGGGAGCTGTTTTTT. V usage is TRBV30 and J usage is TRBJ2-2, with D maybe TRBD2 (5 bases). The germline CDR1 and CDR2 sequences are GTSNPN and SVGIG (reference sequence). This CDR3 has 18 amino acids. Trimming cost V 3 bases and J 1 base, with 21 bases left between them.

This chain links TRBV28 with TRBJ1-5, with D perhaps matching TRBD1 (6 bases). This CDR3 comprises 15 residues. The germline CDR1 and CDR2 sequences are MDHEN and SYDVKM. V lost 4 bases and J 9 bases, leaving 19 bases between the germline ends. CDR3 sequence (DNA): TGTGCCAGCAGTTCACCCTCAACAGGGAAGGGGCCCCAGCATTTT. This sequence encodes CASSSPSTGKGPQHF.

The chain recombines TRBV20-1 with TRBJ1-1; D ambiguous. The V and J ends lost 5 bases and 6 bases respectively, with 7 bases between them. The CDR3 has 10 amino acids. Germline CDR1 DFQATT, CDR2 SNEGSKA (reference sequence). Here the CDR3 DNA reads TGCAGTGCTCAGGTGGCTGAAGCTTTCTTT. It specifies CSAQVAEAFF.

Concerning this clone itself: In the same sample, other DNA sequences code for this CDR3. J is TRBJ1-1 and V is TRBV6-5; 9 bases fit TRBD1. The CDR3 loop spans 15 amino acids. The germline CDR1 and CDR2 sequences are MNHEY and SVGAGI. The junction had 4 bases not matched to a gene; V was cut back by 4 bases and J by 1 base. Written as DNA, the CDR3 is TGTGCCAGCAGTTTATCGACAGGGGGGAACACTGAAGCTTTCTTT. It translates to CASSLSTGGNTEAFF.

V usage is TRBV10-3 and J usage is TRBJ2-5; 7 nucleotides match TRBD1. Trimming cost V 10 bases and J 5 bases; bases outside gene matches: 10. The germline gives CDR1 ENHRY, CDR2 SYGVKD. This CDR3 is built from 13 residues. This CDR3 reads CATRTGGQETQYF. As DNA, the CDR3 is TGTGCCACTAGGACAGGAGGTCAGGAGACCCAGTACTTC.

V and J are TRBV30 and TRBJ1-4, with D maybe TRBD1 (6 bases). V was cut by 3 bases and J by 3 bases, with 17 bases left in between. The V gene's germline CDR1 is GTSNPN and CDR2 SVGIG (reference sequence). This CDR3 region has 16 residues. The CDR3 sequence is CAWSLRGGGPNEKLFF. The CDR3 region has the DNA TGTGCCTGGAGCCTTAGGGGGGGCGGACCTAATGAAAAACTGTTTTTT.

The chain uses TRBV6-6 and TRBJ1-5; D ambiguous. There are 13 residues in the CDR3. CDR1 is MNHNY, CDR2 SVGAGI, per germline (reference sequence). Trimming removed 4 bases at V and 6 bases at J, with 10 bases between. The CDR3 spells CASSWAGLQPQHF. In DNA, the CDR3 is TGTGCCAGCAGTTGGGCTGGACTTCAGCCCCAGCATTTT.

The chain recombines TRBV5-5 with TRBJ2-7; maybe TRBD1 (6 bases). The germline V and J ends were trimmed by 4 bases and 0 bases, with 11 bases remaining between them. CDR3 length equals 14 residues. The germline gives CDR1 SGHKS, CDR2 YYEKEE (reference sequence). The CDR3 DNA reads TGTGCCAGCAGCGACACAGGGTCCTCCTACGAGCAGTACTTC. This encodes CASSDTGSSYEQYF.

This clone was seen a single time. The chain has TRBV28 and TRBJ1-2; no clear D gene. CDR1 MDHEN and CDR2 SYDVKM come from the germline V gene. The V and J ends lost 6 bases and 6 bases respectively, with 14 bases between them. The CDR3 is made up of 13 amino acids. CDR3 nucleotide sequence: TGTGCCAGCAGCGGAGGGATCAGCAATGGCTACACCTTC. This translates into CASSGGISNGYTF.